Below, one T cell receptor beta chain is given with its context. The entry originates in a study of blood T cell repertoires in COVID-19. Looking at the study overall: Specimens from acute and convalescent COVID-19 originated in the United States, Italy and Spain. In each case, the material was cDNA or gDNA derived from T cells, B-cell-depleted T cells, or PBMCs.

Under the authors' procedure: Reference gene primer amplification gave estimated nucleated cell counts. Measured with immunoSEQ multiplex PCR; TCRdb has only the in-frame clones, and not every one. V, J and clone size are taken as reported in that table, and D and trimming were inferred from the DNA itself. The table has 30,000 to 35,000 clones, 80% to 90% seen once. CDR1 is MNHEY and CDR2 is SVGAGI in the germline V gene. Between the trimmed V and J ends, which lost 6 bases and 5 bases, there was a span of 13 bases. The CDR3 is 13 amino acids. The source is a man aged 45 to 65 with acute or convalescent COVID-19. Sequenced sample: peripheral blood. The chain joins TRBV6-5 to TRBJ1-1; tentative D call: TRBD1 (5 bases). The CDR3 nucleotides are TGTGCCAGCAGGTCGACAGTAGTTACTGAAGCTTTCTTT. Protein: CASRSTVVTEAFF.